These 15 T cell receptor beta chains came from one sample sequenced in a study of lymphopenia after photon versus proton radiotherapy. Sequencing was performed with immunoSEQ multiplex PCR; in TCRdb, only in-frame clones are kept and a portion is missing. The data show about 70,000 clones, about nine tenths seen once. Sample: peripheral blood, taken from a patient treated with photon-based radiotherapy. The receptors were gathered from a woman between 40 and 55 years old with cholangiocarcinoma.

CDR3 sequence: CAWSVRGAYEQYF. The CDR3 DNA reads TGTGCCTGGAGTGTACGAGGAGCCTACGAGCAGTACTTC. The chain links TRBV30 to TRBJ2-7, with D unresolved. The CDR3 consists of 13 residues. The V gene's germline CDR1 is GTSNPN and CDR2 SVGIG (reference sequence). V was cut by 0 bases and J by 2 bases, with 8 bases left in between.

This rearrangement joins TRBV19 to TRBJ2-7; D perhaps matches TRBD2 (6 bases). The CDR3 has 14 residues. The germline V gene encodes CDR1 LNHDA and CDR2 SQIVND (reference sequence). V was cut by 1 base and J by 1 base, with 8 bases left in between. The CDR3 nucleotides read TGTGCCAGTAGTATAGCGGAGGGATCCTACGAGCAGTACTTC. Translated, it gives CASSIAEGSYEQYF.

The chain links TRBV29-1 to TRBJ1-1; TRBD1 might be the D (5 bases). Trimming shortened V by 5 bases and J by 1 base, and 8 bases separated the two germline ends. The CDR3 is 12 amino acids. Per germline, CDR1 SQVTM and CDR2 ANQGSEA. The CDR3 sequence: CSVSQGNTEAFF. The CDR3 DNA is TGCAGCGTTTCCCAGGGGAACACTGAAGCTTTCTTT.

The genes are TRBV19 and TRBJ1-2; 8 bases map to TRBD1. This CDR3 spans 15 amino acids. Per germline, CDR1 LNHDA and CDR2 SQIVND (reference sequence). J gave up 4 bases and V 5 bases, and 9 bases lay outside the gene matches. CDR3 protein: CASSPQTGEGYGYTF. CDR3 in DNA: TGTGCCAGTAGTCCCCAGACAGGGGAGGGCTATGGCTACACCTTC.

CDR3 protein: CASKLPGGSTGELFF. Here the CDR3 DNA reads TGTGCCAGTAAACTACCGGGGGGTTCCACCGGGGAGCTGTTTTTT. The chain recombines TRBV28 with TRBJ2-2; TRBD2 aligns across 7 bases. After removal of 9 bases from V and 4 bases from J, the junction contained 11 bases not matched to a gene. This CDR3 is 15 amino acids long. CDR1 and CDR2 (germline): MDHEN, SYDVKM.

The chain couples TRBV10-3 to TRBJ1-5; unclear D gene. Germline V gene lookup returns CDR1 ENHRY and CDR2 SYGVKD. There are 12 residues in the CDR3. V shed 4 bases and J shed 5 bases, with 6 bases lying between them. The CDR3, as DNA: TGTGCCATCAGTGGACGCGATCAGCCCCAGCATTTT. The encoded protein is CAISGRDQPQHF.

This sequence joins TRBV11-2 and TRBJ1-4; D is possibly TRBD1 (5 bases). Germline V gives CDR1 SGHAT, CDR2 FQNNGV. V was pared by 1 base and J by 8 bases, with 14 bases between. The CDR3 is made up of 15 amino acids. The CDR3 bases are TGTGCCAGCAGCTTAGGCGCAGGGTCTCTAGAAAAACTGTTTTTT. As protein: CASSLGAGSLEKLFF.

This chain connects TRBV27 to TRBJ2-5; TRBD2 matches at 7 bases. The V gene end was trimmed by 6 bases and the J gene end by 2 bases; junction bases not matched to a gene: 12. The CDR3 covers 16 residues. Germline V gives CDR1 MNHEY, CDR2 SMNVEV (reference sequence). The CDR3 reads CASRLAGRAGQETQYF. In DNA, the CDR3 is TGTGCCAGCAGACTAGCCGGTCGAGCGGGACAAGAGACCCAGTACTTC.

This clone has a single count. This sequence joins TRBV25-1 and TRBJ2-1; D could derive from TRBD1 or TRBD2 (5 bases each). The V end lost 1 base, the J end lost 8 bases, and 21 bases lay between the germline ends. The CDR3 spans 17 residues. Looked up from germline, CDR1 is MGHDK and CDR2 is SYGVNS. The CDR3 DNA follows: TGTGCCAGCAGTGAATTGGGCAGGGACCACATGCTCGATGAGCAGTTCTTC. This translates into CASSELGRDHMLDEQFF.

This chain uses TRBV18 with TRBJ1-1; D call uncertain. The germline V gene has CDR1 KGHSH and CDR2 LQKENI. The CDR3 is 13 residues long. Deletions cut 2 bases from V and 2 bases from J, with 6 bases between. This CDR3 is CASSPKANTEAFF. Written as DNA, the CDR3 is TGTGCCAGCTCACCAAAGGCTAACACTGAAGCTTTCTTT.

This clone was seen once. The CDR3 region has the DNA TGTGCCAGCAGCTCCCAGCCAACAGGGAGTGGAAACACCATATATTTT. Its protein product is CASSSQPTGSGNTIYF. The chain couples TRBV5-4 to TRBJ1-3; TRBD1 might be the D (6 bases). The CDR3 totals 16 residues. In germline, CDR1 is SGHNT, CDR2 YYREEE (reference sequence). The V end was cut by 3 bases, the J end by 3 bases, with 16 bases between.

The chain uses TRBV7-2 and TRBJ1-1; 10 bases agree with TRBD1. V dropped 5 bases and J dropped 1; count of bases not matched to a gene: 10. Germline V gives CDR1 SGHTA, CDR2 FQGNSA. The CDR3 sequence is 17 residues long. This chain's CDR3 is CASSPRAGTGANTEAFF. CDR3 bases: TGTGCCAGCAGCCCAAGGGCCGGGACAGGGGCGAACACTGAAGCTTTCTTT. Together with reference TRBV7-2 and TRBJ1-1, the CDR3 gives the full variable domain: GAGVSQSPSNKVTEKGKDVELRCDPISGHTALYWYRQSLGQGLEFLIYFQGNSAPDKSGLPSDRFSAERTGGSVSTLTIQRTQQEDSAVYLCASSPRAGTGANTEAFFGQGTRLTVV.

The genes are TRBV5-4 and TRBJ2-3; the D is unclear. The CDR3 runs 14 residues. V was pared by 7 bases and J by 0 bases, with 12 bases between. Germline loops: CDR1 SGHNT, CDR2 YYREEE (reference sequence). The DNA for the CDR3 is TGTGCCAGCGCACTTCAGTCTAGCACAGATACGCAGTATTTT. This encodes CASALQSSTDTQYF.

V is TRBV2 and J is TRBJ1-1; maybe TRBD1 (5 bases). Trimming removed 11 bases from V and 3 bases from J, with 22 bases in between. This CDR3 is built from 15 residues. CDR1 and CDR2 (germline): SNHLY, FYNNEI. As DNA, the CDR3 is TGTGCCTCCACGTCGGGGGTCGCCCGCGACACTGAAGCTTTCTTT. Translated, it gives CASTSGVARDTEAFF. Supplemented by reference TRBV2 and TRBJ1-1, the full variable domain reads EPEVTQTPSHQVTQMGQEVILRCVPISNHLYFYWYRQILGQKVEFLVSFYNNEISEKSEIFDDQFSVERPDGSNFTLKIRSTKLEDSAMYFCASTSGVARDTEAFFGQGTRLTVV.

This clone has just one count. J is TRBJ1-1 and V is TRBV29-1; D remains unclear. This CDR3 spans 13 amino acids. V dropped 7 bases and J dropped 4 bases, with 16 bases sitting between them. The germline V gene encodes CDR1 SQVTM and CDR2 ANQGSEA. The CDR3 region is CSGAQSAGTEAFF. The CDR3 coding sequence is TGCAGCGGAGCCCAAAGCGCGGGCACTGAAGCTTTCTTT. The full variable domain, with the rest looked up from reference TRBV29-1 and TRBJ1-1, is SAVISQKPSRDICQRGTSLTIQCQVDSQVTMMFWYRQQPGQSLTLIATANQGSEATYESGFVIDKFPISRPNLTFSTLTVSNMSPEDSSIYLCSGAQSAGTEAFFGQGTRLTVV.